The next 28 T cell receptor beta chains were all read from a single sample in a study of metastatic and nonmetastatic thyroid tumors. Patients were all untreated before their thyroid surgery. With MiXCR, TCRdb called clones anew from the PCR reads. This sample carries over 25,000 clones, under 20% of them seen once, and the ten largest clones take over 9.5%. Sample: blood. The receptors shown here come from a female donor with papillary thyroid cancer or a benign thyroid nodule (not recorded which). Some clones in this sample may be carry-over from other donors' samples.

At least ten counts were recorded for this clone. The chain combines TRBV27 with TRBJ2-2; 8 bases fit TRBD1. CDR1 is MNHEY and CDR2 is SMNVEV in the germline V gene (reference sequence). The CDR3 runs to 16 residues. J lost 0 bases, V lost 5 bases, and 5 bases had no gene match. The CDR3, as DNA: TGTGCCAGCAGTCCGAGGACAGGGTCGAACACCGGGGAGCTGTTTTTT. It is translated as CASSPRTGSNTGELFF.

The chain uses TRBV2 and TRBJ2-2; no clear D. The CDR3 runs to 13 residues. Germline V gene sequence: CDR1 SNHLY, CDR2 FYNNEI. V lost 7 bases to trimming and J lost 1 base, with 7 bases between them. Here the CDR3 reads CASTGQNTGELFF. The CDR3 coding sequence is TGTGCCAGCACCGGGCAGAACACCGGGGAGCTGTTTTTT.

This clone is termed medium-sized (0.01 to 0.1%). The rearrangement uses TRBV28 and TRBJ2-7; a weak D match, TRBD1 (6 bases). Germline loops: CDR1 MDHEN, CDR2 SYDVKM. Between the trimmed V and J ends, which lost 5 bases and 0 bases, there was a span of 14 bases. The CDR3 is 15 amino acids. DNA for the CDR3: TGTGCCAGCAGTCCGTGGGACACCGGCTCCTACGAGCAGTACTTC. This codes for CASSPWDTGSYEQYF.

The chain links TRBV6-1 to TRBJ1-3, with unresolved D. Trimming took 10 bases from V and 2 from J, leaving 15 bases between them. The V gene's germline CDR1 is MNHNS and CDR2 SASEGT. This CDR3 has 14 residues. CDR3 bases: TGTGCCACGAGAGGACGAAAAACTGGAAACACCATATATTTT. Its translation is CATRGRKTGNTIYF.

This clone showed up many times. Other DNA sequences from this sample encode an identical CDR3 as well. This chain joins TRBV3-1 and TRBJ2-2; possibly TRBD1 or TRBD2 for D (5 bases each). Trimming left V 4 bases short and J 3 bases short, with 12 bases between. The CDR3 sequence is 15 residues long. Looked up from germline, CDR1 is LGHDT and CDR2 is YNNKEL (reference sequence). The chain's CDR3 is CASSPGTADTGELFF. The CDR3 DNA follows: TGTGCCAGCAGCCCCGGGACGGCGGACACCGGGGAGCTGTTTTTT.

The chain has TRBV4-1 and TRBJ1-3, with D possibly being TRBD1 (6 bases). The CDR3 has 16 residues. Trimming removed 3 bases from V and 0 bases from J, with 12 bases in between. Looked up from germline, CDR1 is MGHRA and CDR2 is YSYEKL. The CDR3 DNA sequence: TGCGCCAGCAGCCAGCTGGACAGCCTCTCTGGAAACACCATATATTTT. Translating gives CASSQLDSLSGNTIYF.

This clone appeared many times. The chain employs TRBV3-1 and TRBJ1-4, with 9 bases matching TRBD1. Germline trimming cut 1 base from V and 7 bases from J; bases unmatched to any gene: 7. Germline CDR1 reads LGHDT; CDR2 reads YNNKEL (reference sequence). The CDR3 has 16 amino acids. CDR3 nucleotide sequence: TGTGCCAGCAGCCAAGGGGGACAGGGATGGGGTGAAAAACTGTTTTTT. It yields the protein CASSQGGQGWGEKLFF. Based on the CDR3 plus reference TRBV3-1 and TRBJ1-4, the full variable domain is DTAVSQTPKYLVTQMGNDKSIKCEQNLGHDTMYWYKQDSKKFLKIMFSYNNKELIINETVPNRFSPKSPDKAHLNLHINSLELGDSAVYFCASSQGGQGWGEKLFFGSGTQLSVL.

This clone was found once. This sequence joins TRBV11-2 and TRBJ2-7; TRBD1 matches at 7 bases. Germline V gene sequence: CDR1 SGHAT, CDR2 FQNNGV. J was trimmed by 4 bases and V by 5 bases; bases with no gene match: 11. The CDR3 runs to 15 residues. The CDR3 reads CASSIAGTAAYEQYF. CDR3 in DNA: TGTGCCAGCAGCATCGCCGGGACAGCCGCTTACGAGCAGTACTTC.

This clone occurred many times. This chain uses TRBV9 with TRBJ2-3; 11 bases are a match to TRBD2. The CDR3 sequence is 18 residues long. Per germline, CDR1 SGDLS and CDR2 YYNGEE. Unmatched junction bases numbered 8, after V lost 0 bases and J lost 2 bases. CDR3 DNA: TGTGCCAGCAGCGTAGAGCTAGCGGGGGGCCCCCACACAGATACGCAGTATTTT. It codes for CASSVELAGGPHTDTQYF. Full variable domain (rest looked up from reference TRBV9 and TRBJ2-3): DSGVTQTPKHLITATGQRVTLRCSPRSGDLSVYWYQQSLDQGLQFLIQYYNGEERAKGNILERFSAQQFPDLHSELNLSSLELGDSALYFCASSVELAGGPHTDTQYFGPGTRLTVL.

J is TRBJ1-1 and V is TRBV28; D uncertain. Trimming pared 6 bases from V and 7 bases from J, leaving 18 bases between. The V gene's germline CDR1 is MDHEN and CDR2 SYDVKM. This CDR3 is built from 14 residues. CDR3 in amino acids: CASRYHTQLGEAFF. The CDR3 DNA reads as TGTGCCAGCAGATACCATACCCAATTGGGTGAAGCTTTCTTT.

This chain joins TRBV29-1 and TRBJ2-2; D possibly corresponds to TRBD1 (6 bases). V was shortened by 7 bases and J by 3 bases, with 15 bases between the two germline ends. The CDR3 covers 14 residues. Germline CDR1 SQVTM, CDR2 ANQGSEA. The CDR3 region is CSAYRVQDTGELFF. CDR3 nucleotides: TGCAGCGCCTACAGGGTGCAGGACACCGGGGAGCTGTTTTTT.

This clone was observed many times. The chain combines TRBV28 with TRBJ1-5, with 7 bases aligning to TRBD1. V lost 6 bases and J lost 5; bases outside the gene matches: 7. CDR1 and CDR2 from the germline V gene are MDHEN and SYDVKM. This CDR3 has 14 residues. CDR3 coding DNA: TGTGCCAGCAGGACCCCAGGGGGATATCAGCCCCAGCATTTT. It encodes CASRTPGGYQPQHF.

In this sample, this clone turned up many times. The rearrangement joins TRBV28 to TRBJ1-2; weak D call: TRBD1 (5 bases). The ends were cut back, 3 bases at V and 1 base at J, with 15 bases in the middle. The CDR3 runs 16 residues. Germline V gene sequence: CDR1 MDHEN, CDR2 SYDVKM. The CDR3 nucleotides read TGTGCCAGCAGTTTCGCCCGAGGGGCCAATAACTATGGCTACACCTTC. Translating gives CASSFARGANNYGYTF.

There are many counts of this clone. In DNA form, the CDR3 reads TGCAGTGCTGACAGGGGGCACACTGAAGCTTTCTTT. Translated: CSADRGHTEAFF. The gene calls are TRBV20-1 and TRBJ1-1; TRBD1 matches at 10 bases. V shed 5 bases and J 3 bases; nucleotides not matched to a gene: 0. This CDR3 comprises 12 residues. The V gene's germline CDR1 is DFQATT and CDR2 SNEGSKA (reference sequence).

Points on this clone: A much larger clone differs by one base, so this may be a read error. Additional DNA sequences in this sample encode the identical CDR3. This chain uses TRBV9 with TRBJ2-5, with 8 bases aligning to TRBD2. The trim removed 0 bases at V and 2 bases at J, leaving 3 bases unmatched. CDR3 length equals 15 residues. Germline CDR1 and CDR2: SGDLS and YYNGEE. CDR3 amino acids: CASSVGTSGQETQYF. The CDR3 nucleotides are TGTGCCAGCAGCGTAGGTACTAGCGGTCAAGAGACCCAGTACTTC.

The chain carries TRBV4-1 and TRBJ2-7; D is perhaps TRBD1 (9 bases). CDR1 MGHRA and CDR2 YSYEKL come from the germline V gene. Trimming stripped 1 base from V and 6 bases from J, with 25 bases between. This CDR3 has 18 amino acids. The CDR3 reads CASSQGPGGDRVMREQYF. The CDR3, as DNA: TGCGCCAGCAGCCAAGGGCCCGGGGGGGACAGGGTTATGCGCGAGCAGTACTTC.

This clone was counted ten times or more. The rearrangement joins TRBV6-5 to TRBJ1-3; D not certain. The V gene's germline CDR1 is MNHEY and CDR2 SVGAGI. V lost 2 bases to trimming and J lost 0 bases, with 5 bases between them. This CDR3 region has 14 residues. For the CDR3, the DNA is TGTGCCAGCAGTTACACCCGCTCTGGAAACACCATATATTTT. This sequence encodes CASSYTRSGNTIYF.

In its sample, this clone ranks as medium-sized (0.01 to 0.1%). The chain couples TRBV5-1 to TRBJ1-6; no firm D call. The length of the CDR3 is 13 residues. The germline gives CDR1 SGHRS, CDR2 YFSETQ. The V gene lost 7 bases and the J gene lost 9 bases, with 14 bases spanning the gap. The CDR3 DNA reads TGCGCCAGCCCCAAGGTGGGCTCTTCACCCCTCCACTTT. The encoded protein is CASPKVGSSPLHF. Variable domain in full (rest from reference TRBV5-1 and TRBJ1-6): KAGVTQTPRYLIKTRGQQVTLSCSPISGHRSVSWYQQTPGQGLQFLFEYFSETQRNKGNFPGRFSGRQFSNSRSEMNVSTLELGDSALYLCASPKVGSSPLHFGNGTRLTVT.

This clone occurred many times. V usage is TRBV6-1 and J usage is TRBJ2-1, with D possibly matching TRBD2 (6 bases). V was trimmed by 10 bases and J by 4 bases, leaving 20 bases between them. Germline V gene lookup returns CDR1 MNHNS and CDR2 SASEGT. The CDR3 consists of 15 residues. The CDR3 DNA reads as TGTGCCACCTCGGACCCGGGACTGGCTTACAATGAGCAGTTCTTC. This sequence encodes CATSDPGLAYNEQFF.

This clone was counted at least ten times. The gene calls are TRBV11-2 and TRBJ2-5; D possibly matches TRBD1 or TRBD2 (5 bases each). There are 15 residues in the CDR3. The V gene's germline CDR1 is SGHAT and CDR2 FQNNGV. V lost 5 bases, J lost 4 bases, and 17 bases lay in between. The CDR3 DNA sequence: TGTGCCAGCAGCGGGGCACACCGGGATATAGAGACCCAGTACTTC. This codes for CASSGAHRDIETQYF.

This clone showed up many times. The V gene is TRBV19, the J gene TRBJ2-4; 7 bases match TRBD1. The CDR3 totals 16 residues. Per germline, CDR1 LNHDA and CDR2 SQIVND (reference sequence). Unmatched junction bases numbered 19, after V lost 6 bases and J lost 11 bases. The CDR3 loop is CASSDLHGTVGNVQYF. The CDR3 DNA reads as TGTGCCAGTAGCGATCTCCACGGGACAGTCGGGAACGTTCAGTACTTC.

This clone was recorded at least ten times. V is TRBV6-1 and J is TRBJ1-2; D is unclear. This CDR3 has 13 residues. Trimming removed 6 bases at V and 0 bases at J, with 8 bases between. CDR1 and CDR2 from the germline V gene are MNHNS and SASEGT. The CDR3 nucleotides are TGTGCCAGCAGACTAGAAGCTAACTATGGCTACACCTTC. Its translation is CASRLEANYGYTF.

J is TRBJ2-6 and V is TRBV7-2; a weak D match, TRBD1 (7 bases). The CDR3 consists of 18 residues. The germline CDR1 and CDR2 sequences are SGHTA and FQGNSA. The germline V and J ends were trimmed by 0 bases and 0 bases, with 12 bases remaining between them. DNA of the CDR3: TGTGCCAGCAGCTTAGCGGCGGGACAGTCCTCTGGGGCCAACGTCCTGACTTTC. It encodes CASSLAAGQSSGANVLTF.

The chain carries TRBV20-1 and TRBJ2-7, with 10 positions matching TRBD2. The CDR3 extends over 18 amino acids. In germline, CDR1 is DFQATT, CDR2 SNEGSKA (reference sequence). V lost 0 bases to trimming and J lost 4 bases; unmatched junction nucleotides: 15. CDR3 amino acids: CSARDLRASGSSRYEQYF. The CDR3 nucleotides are TGCAGTGCTAGAGATCTTCGGGCTAGCGGGAGTAGTAGGTACGAGCAGTACTTC.

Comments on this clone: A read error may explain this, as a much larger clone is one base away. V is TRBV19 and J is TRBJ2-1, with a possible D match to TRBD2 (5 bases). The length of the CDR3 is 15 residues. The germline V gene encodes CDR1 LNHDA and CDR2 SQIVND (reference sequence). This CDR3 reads CVSSIVRWEHNEQFF. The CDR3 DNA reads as TGTGTCAGTAGTATAGTAAGGTGGGAGCACAATGAGCAGTTCTTC.

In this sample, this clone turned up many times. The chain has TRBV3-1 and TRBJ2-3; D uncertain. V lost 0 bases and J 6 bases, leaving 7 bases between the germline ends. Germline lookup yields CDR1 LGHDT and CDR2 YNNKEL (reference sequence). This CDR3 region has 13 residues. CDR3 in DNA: TGTGCCAGCAGCCAAGATCTTTTGGATACGCAGTATTTT. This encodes CASSQDLLDTQYF.

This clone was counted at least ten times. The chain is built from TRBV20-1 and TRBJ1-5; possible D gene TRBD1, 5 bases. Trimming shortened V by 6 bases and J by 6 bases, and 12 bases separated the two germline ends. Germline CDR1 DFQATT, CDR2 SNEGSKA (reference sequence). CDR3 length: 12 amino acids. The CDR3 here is CSAQRGTQPQHF. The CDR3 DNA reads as TGCAGTGCCCAGAGGGGAACTCAGCCCCAGCATTTT.

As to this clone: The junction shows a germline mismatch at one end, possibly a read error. CDR3 DNA sequence: TGTGCCAGCAGCGTAATGATCAGGGGTTTCTCTGGGGCCAACCTCCTGACTTTC. It codes for CASSVMIRGFSGANLLTF. The V and J genes are TRBV7-8 and TRBJ2-6; D may be TRBD1 (6 bases). The CDR3 covers 18 residues. Per the germline V gene, CDR1 is SGHVS and CDR2 is FQNEAQ.